This TCR beta chain was observed in a study of OX40 agonist ivuxolimab in advanced cancers. Findings and caveats of the study: Expanded peripheral T cell antigen specificity was not determined. CD4+ and CD8+ blood T cells expanded clonally by week 6 at 0.1 to 3.0 mg/kg.

Measured with immunoSEQ multiplex PCR; TCRdb has only the in-frame clones, and not every one. The table includes approximately 130,000 clones, more than 85% detected once. Trimming pared 7 bases from V and 0 bases from J, leaving 18 bases between. This CDR3 contains 16 residues. The germline V gene has CDR1 LNHDA and CDR2 SQIVND (reference sequence). With regard to this clone: As yet, its antigen is unknown.

This sample comprised CD4+ or CD8+ T cells sorted from blood, obtained in a trial of the OX40 agonist ivuxolimab. The origin of this receptor is an adult with an advanced solid tumor such as melanoma, head and neck, liver or kidney cancer. The chain links TRBV19 to TRBJ1-2; tentative D call: TRBD1 (5 bases). The CDR3 spells CASTGGRWGANYGYTF. The CDR3 nucleotides read TGTGCCAGTACCGGAGGGAGGTGGGGGGCTAACTATGGCTACACCTTC.